This T cell receptor beta chain derives from a study of blood T cell repertoires in COVID-19. About the study: Collection of acute and convalescent COVID-19 samples took place in the United States, Italy and Spain.

The CDR3 runs 14 residues. Germline values: CDR1 SNHLY, CDR2 FYNNEI. The J segment lost 7 bases and the V segment lost 5 bases, leaving 3 bases of the junction unmatched. As originally analysed: Researchers report that nucleated cell counts were estimated from reference gene primer amplification. Using immunoSEQ multiplex PCR, the repertoire was profiled, and TCRdb retains in-frame clones only, with some absent. For V, J and clone size, that table is used; D and trimming come from the DNA. The table records 180,000 or so clones, about 86% of them present only once. The chain recombines TRBV2 with TRBJ1-5; 12 bases line up with TRBD1. The receptor comes from a woman aged 25 to 39 with active or convalescent COVID-19. Sequencing was carried out using peripheral blood. The CDR3 DNA follows: TGTGCCAGCAGTTTTGGGACAGGGGGCCAGCCCCAGCATTTT. Protein product: CASSFGTGGQPQHF.